Below, 31 T cell receptor beta chains from the same sample are listed, as sequenced in a study of blood T cell repertoires in COVID-19. Assay: immunoSEQ multiplex PCR; the TCRdb copy retains only in-frame clones and omits some. The sample includes 110,000 to 150,000 clones, roughly 88% of them seen just once. Sequencing was done on a sample of peripheral blood. The receptors here all came from a man between 65 and 80 years old with acute or convalescent COVID-19.

A few counts support this clone. V usage is TRBV5-1 and J usage is TRBJ1-1; perhaps TRBD1 as D (5 bases). Germline V gives CDR1 SGHRS, CDR2 YFSETQ. V lost 2 bases and J 1 base, leaving 9 bases between the germline ends. This CDR3 is 14 amino acids long. CDR3: CASSLSGKNTEAFF. In DNA, the CDR3 is TGCGCCAGCAGCTTATCAGGGAAGAACACTGAAGCTTTCTTT.

V is TRBV7-9 and J is TRBJ2-3; the match to TRBD2 covers 11 bases. V lost 4 bases, J lost 3 bases, and 9 bases stayed unmatched. Germline-derived CDR1 and CDR2 are SEHNR and FQNEAQ (reference sequence). The CDR3 loop spans 17 amino acids. CDR3 sequence: CASSSRLAGGRTDTQYF. The DNA of the CDR3 is TGTGCCAGCAGCTCAAGATTAGCGGGAGGGCGGACAGATACGCAGTATTTT. The full variable domain, with the rest looked up from reference TRBV7-9 and TRBJ2-3, is DTGVSQNPRHKITKRGQNVTFRCDPISEHNRLYWYRQTLGQGPEFLTYFQNEAQLEKSRLLSDRFSAERPKGSFSTLEIQRTEQGDSAMYLCASSSRLAGGRTDTQYFGPGTRLTVL.

The chain has TRBV6-4 and TRBJ1-2; 8 bases are a match to TRBD1. V shed 6 bases and J 8 bases; nucleotides not matched to a gene: 14. This CDR3 is built from 15 residues. Germline V gives CDR1 MRHNA, CDR2 SNTAGT. The CDR3 nucleotides read TGTGCCAGCAGACATCGATCGGACAGGGAGGGAGGCTACACCTTC. Translating gives CASRHRSDREGGYTF.

This chain links TRBV7-8 with TRBJ2-7; 8 bases agree with TRBD1. Germline V lookup: CDR1 SGHVS, CDR2 FQNEAQ. This CDR3 has 14 amino acids. Trimming at V came to 7 bases and at J to 4 bases, leaving 9 bases not matched to a gene. The CDR3, as DNA: TGTGCCAGCACCCCCAGGGGGCTGGGGTACGAGCAGTACTTC. Protein product: CASTPRGLGYEQYF.

The chain uses TRBV5-1 and TRBJ2-3; 7 nucleotides line up with TRBD2. This CDR3 has 13 amino acids. V lost 6 bases, J lost 5 bases, and 6 bases stayed unmatched. Germline CDR1 SGHRS, CDR2 YFSETQ. CDR3 sequence (DNA): TGCGCCAGCAAGAGGGAGGGCCGAGATACGCAGTATTTT. This codes for CASKREGRDTQYF.

The chain carries TRBV18 and TRBJ1-2; TRBD1 matches 9 bases. Looked up from germline, CDR1 is KGHSH and CDR2 is LQKENI. V shed 3 bases, J shed 13 bases, and the junction held 6 bases outside the gene matches. This CDR3 contains 12 residues. In DNA, the CDR3 is TGTGCCAGCTCACCGAAGGGACAGGGAGGCACCTTC. Its protein is CASSPKGQGGTF.

V gene TRBV7-6 combines with J gene TRBJ2-7, with D possibly matching TRBD1 (6 bases). The CDR3 sequence is 16 residues long. Between the trimmed V and J ends, which lost 5 bases and 0 bases, there was a span of 17 bases. The germline CDR1 and CDR2 sequences are SGHVS and FNYEAQ. The CDR3, as DNA: TGTGCCAGCAGCACCCTAGACAGGCCTCTCTCCTACGAGCAGTACTTC. This sequence encodes CASSTLDRPLSYEQYF.

CDR3 sequence reads: CASSSGTSGIELQFF. The CDR3 region has the DNA TGTGCCAGCAGCTCCGGGACTAGCGGGATCGAGTTGCAGTTCTTC. V and J are TRBV7-7 and TRBJ2-1, with 13 nucleotides matching TRBD2. The V segment lost 4 bases and the J segment 12 bases; nucleotides outside the gene matches: 9. The CDR3 length is 15 residues. The germline V gene has CDR1 SSHAT and CDR2 FNYEAQ (reference sequence).

CDR3: CASSPGIWYGYTF. CDR3 nucleotides: TGTGCCAGCAGCCCAGGGATTTGGTATGGCTACACCTTC. The rearrangement joins TRBV7-9 to TRBJ1-2, with D perhaps TRBD1 (5 bases). The CDR3 is 13 residues long. Germline V lookup: CDR1 SEHNR, CDR2 FQNEAQ (reference sequence). Trimming removed 5 bases from V and 5 bases from J, with 12 bases in between. Full variable domain (outside the CDR3, taken from reference TRBV7-9 and TRBJ1-2): DTGVSQNPRHKITKRGQNVTFRCDPISEHNRLYWYRQTLGQGPEFLTYFQNEAQLEKSRLLSDRFSAERPKGSFSTLEIQRTEQGDSAMYLCASSPGIWYGYTFGSGTRLTVV.

The rearrangement joins TRBV6-5 to TRBJ1-3; no definite D call. Deletions cut 2 bases from V and 0 bases from J, with 5 bases between. The germline gives CDR1 MNHEY, CDR2 SVGAGI. The CDR3 sequence is 14 residues long. The CDR3 is CASSYHNSGNTIYF. The CDR3 DNA is TGTGCCAGCAGTTACCACAACTCTGGAAACACCATATATTTT.

This chain joins TRBV10-3 and TRBJ2-1; possible D gene TRBD1, 5 bases. The CDR3 spans 12 residues. Germline V lookup: CDR1 ENHRY, CDR2 SYGVKD. V was clipped by 3 bases and J by 10 bases, with 10 bases between them. The DNA of the CDR3 is TGTGCCATCAGTGACAGGGAAAAGGAGCAGTTCTTC. It codes for CAISDREKEQFF.

The genes are TRBV5-8 and TRBJ1-1; D not resolved. Germline V gene sequence: CDR1 SGHTS, CDR2 YDEGEE. The CDR3 spans 12 residues. V was clipped by 3 bases and J by 2 bases, with 5 bases between them. The CDR3 DNA follows: TGTGCCAGCAGCTCCTTCAACACTGAAGCTTTCTTT. Amino acids: CASSSFNTEAFF.

The V gene is TRBV29-1, the J gene TRBJ2-3; 9 positions match TRBD2. Looked up from germline, CDR1 is SQVTM and CDR2 is ANQGSEA. The CDR3 runs to 14 residues. Trimming at V came to 6 bases and at J to 6 bases, leaving 10 bases not matched to a gene. Here the CDR3 DNA reads TGCAGCGTCGACGGGCGGGGGGGCTCCGATACGCAGTATTTT. This encodes CSVDGRGGSDTQYF.

The rearrangement links TRBV7-2 to TRBJ2-1; TRBD2 matches at 10 bases. There are 16 residues in the CDR3. With 1 base clipped from V and 8 bases from J, the junction kept 8 bases outside the gene matches. Germline loops: CDR1 SGHTA, CDR2 FQGNSA. The CDR3 DNA is TGTGCCAGCAGCTTAGGTAAACTAGCGGGGATTGATGAGCAGTTCTTC. Translation: CASSLGKLAGIDEQFF. Supplemented by reference TRBV7-2 and TRBJ2-1, the full variable domain reads GAGVSQSPSNKVTEKGKDVELRCDPISGHTALYWYRQSLGQGLEFLIYFQGNSAPDKSGLPSDRFSAERTGGSVSTLTIQRTQQEDSAVYLCASSLGKLAGIDEQFFGPGTRLTVL.

As to this clone: In the same sample, other DNA sequences code for this CDR3. The chain employs TRBV5-1 and TRBJ2-7, with D possibly being TRBD2 (5 bases). The germline V and J ends were trimmed by 0 bases and 1 base, with 8 bases remaining between them. The germline V gene encodes CDR1 SGHRS and CDR2 YFSETQ. This CDR3 has 14 residues. In DNA, the CDR3 is TGCGCCAGCAGCTTGGGAGGGCAATCCTACGAGCAGTACTTC. Its protein product is CASSLGGQSYEQYF. Full variable domain (missing parts from reference TRBV5-1 and TRBJ2-7): KAGVTQTPRYLIKTRGQQVTLSCSPISGHRSVSWYQQTPGQGLQFLFEYFSETQRNKGNFPGRFSGRQFSNSRSEMNVSTLELGDSALYLCASSLGGQSYEQYFGPGTRLTVT.

The chain recombines TRBV6-5 with TRBJ1-5; the D gene is possibly TRBD1 (5 bases). Germline V CDR1 and CDR2: MNHEY, SVGAGI. This CDR3 is built from 15 residues. Trimming removed 5 bases from V and 5 bases from J, with 16 bases in between. The CDR3 bases are TGTGCCAGCAGTCCCTCGCAGGGTACGCATCAGCCCCAGCATTTT. Protein sequence: CASSPSQGTHQPQHF.

V gene TRBV7-9 combines with J gene TRBJ1-6; 9 bases are a match to TRBD1. V was clipped by 5 bases and J by 12 bases; unmatched bases: 8. Germline V CDR1 and CDR2: SEHNR, FQNEAQ (reference sequence). The CDR3 extends over 14 amino acids. The CDR3 region has the DNA TGTGCCAGCAGCACCGGGACAGGGTTTGAACCCCTCCACTTT. This encodes CASSTGTGFEPLHF.

The chain recombines TRBV9 with TRBJ2-7; possible D gene TRBD2, 7 bases. The CDR3 contains 15 residues. Trimming removed 4 bases at V and 1 base at J, with 15 bases between. Per the germline V gene, CDR1 is SGDLS and CDR2 is YYNGEE. CDR3 amino acids: CASSSGEGFSYEQYF. The CDR3 bases are TGTGCCAGCAGCTCAGGGGAGGGGTTTTCCTACGAGCAGTACTTC.

The chain recombines TRBV28 with TRBJ1-4; TRBD1 matches 9 bases. CDR3 length: 15 amino acids. Per the germline V gene, CDR1 is MDHEN and CDR2 is SYDVKM. The J segment lost 4 bases and the V segment lost 6 bases, leaving 6 bases of the junction unmatched. CDR3 nucleotide sequence: TGTGCCAGCAGAACAGGGGGCTCAAGTAATGAAAAACTGTTTTTT. It specifies CASRTGGSSNEKLFF. Using reference TRBV28 and TRBJ1-4 for the parts outside the CDR3, the full variable domain is DVKVTQSSRYLVKRTGEKVFLECVQDMDHENMFWYRQDPGLGLRLIYFSYDVKMKEKGDIPEGYSVSREKKERFSLILESASTNQTSMYLCASRTGGSSNEKLFFGSGTQLSVL.

The sample holds a few counts of this clone. J is TRBJ2-2 and V is TRBV29-1; D gene unclear. V lost 4 bases and J 1 base, leaving 7 bases between the germline ends. This CDR3 region has 13 residues. Per germline, CDR1 SQVTM and CDR2 ANQGSEA. Here the CDR3 DNA reads TGCAGCGTTGGTGGCAGGAACACCGGGGAGCTGTTTTTT. This codes for CSVGGRNTGELFF.

The chain carries TRBV6-1 and TRBJ2-1, with D perhaps TRBD2 (5 bases). Trimming pared 3 bases from V and 6 bases from J, leaving 15 bases between. The length of the CDR3 is 15 residues. Looked up from germline, CDR1 is MNHNS and CDR2 is SASEGT. The CDR3 protein is CASSESRAWGNEQFF. DNA of the CDR3: TGTGCCAGCAGTGAGTCGAGGGCGTGGGGCAATGAGCAGTTCTTC.

The DNA of the CDR3 is TGTGCCAGCAGCTTGGTAACAGGGGGCTTTGGCGAGCAGTACTTC. Its translation: CASSLVTGGFGEQYF. This chain links TRBV5-5 with TRBJ2-7; TRBD1 matches 9 bases. The CDR3 sequence is 15 residues long. The germline CDR1 and CDR2 sequences are SGHKS and YYEKEE (reference sequence). After removal of 0 bases from V and 6 bases from J, the junction contained 7 bases not matched to a gene.

The chain recombines TRBV4-2 with TRBJ1-5; D is possibly TRBD1 (5 bases). The CDR3 has 16 residues. Trimming shortened V by 0 bases and J by 7 bases, and 16 bases separated the two germline ends. Per the germline V gene, CDR1 is LGHNA and CDR2 is YNFKEQ. The CDR3 DNA sequence: TGTGCCAGCAGCCAAGATCGCGGTCAGGGCGGACAGCCCCAGCATTTT. It specifies CASSQDRGQGGQPQHF.

This chain connects TRBV6-5 to TRBJ2-7, with unresolved D. The CDR3 has 12 residues. Germline CDR1 is MNHEY and CDR2 is SVGAGI. V lost 6 bases and J 3 bases, leaving 9 bases between the germline ends. The CDR3, as DNA: TGTGCCAGCAGGTCCTCTTTCTACGAGCAGTACTTC. It translates to CASRSSFYEQYF.

The rearrangement uses TRBV5-1 and TRBJ2-5; TRBD1 matches 11 bases. The germline V gene encodes CDR1 SGHRS and CDR2 YFSETQ. The V and J ends lost 3 bases and 4 bases, in that order; junction bases with no gene match: 2. The CDR3 has 14 residues. This chain's CDR3 is CASSWTGGTETQYF. CDR3 nucleotides: TGCGCCAGCAGCTGGACAGGGGGCACAGAGACCCAGTACTTC.

The V call is TRBV28, the J call TRBJ1-6; D call uncertain. From germline, CDR1 is MDHEN and CDR2 SYDVKM. CDR3 length: 14 residues. Deletions cut 5 bases from V and 5 bases from J, with 10 bases between. CDR3 sequence reads: CASSLEFHNSPLHF. The CDR3 nucleotides are TGTGCCAGCAGTCTTGAGTTTCATAATTCACCCCTCCACTTT.

This chain links TRBV7-3 with TRBJ2-3; tentative D call: TRBD2 (7 bases). The CDR3 has 15 residues. Per the germline V gene, CDR1 is SGHTA and CDR2 is FQGTGA. The V and J ends lost 8 bases and 1 base respectively, with 16 bases between them. The CDR3, as DNA: TGTGCCAGCGCCTACGGGGGGCCCGGCACAGATACGCAGTATTTT. Its translation: CASAYGGPGTDTQYF.

The table lists this clone with a count of one. The chain combines TRBV3-1 (or the pseudogene TRBV3-2) with TRBJ2-5, with TRBD1 matching 7 bases. Germline lookup yields CDR1 LGHDT and CDR2 YNNKEL (reference sequence). The CDR3 spans 12 residues. The junction had 1 base not matched to a gene; V was cut back by 4 bases and J by 5 bases. DNA of the CDR3: TGTGCCAGCAGCCCACAGGGGGAGACCCAGTACTTC. Residues: CASSPQGETQYF.

The genes are TRBV4-1 and TRBJ1-5; D not certain. Germline assignment: CDR1 MGHRA and CDR2 YSYEKL. Between the trimmed V and J ends, which lost 0 bases and 4 bases, there was a span of 16 bases. The CDR3 runs to 17 residues. The CDR3 bases are TGCGCCAGCAGCCAAGAACAGTCCACAGCCGTAAATCAGCCCCAGCATTTT. Its protein is CASSQEQSTAVNQPQHF.

The chain's CDR3 is CASSAQGSANQPQHF. The CDR3 nucleotides are TGTGCCAGCAGCGCACAGGGTTCGGCCAATCAGCCCCAGCATTTT. The chain recombines TRBV6-5 with TRBJ1-5, with a possible D match to TRBD1 (6 bases). V dropped 6 bases and J dropped 3 bases, with 15 bases sitting between them. Germline lookup yields CDR1 MNHEY and CDR2 SVGAGI. The CDR3 is 15 amino acids.

In regard to this clone: Distinct nucleotide sequences in the sample also encode this CDR3. V and J are TRBV6-4 and TRBJ2-3, with D hard to call. CDR1 and CDR2 (germline): MRHNA, SNTAGT. The length of the CDR3 is 14 residues. The ends were cut back, 4 bases at V and 0 bases at J, with 8 bases in the middle. Written as DNA, the CDR3 is TGTGCCAGCAGTGCCCTGTCTAGCACAGATACGCAGTATTTT. As protein: CASSALSSTDTQYF.